Each of the 22 T cell receptor beta chains below was sequenced from the same sample in a study of T cells in Graves' hyperthyroidism and ophthalmopathy (dated by TCRdb to the late 2010s). The library was produced with multiplex PCR. The run used an Illumina HiSeq 2000. TCR beta CDR3 regions were amplified from RNA transcripts. A first-round RT-PCR of the TCR CDR3 used the HTBI primer set with the Qiagen OneStep RT-PCR kit. Clones were called with MiXCR by TCRdb after fastp trimmed the public reads at Q25, and only in-frame beta chains were retained. Identical CDR3 proteins give one entry, which carries the most common genes and DNA. This sample lists roughly 710,000 distinct CDR3 sequences; 30% to 40% were detected once. Approximately 31% of the sample rests with the top ten. The specimen sequenced was blood. Source of these receptors: a woman aged 40-49 years with Graves' hyperthyroidism.

This clonotype was found many times. This chain connects TRBV7-8 to TRBJ2-7; D ambiguous. The length of the CDR3 is 14 residues. Germline-derived CDR1 and CDR2 are SGHVS and FQNEAQ. Trimming shortened V by 5 bases and J by 1 base, and 12 bases separated the two germline ends. The DNA for the CDR3 is TGTGCCAGCAGCCTAAGAGCGCAGTCCTACGAGCAGTACTTC. It codes for CASSLRAQSYEQYF.

Turning to this clonotype: A much larger clone lies one base from this, so it may be a read error. V and J are TRBV19 and TRBJ1-1; D may be TRBD1 (5 bases). The CDR3 loop spans 14 amino acids. Germline loops: CDR1 LNHDA, CDR2 SQIVND (reference sequence). V was clipped by 5 bases and J by 4 bases, with 14 bases between them. The CDR3 DNA reads as TGTGCCAGTAGTCCCCGGGACCTGAGCACTGAAGCTTTCTTT. The encoded protein is CASSPRDLSTEAFF. The variable domain in full, with the rest retrieved from reference TRBV19 and TRBJ1-1, is DGGITQSPKYLFRKEGQNVTLSCEQNLNHDAMYWYRQDPGQGLRLIYYSQIVNDFQKGDIAEGYSVSREKKESFPLTVTSAQKNPTAFYLCASSPRDLSTEAFFGQGTRLTVV.

This clonotype showed up many times. The chain recombines TRBV20-1 with TRBJ1-5; the D gene is possibly TRBD1 (6 bases). CDR3 length equals 15 residues. The ends were cut back, 6 bases at V and 1 base at J, with 16 bases in the middle. Germline lookup yields CDR1 DFQATT and CDR2 SNEGSKA (reference sequence). CDR3 DNA: TGCAGTGCCCCTGACCGGGGGGCCAGCAATCAGCCCCAGCATTTT. As protein: CSAPDRGASNQPQHF.

In its sample, this clonotype was seen many times. This chain uses TRBV6-6 with TRBJ1-2, with D possibly TRBD1 on 5 matching bases. V shed 0 bases and J shed 2 bases, with 7 bases lying between them. Germline V gene lookup returns CDR1 MNHNY and CDR2 SVGAGI (reference sequence). The CDR3 loop spans 14 amino acids. CDR3 DNA: TGTGCCAGCAGTTACTCTCGGGACAACTATGGCTACACCTTC. Translating gives CASSYSRDNYGYTF.

The gene calls are TRBV15 and TRBJ2-1; no clear D gene. This CDR3 region has 12 residues. Germline CDR1 reads LNHNV; CDR2 reads YYDKDF (reference sequence). V lost 1 base to trimming and J lost 7 bases, with 5 bases between them. The CDR3 DNA is TGTGCCACCAGCAGAGTCATGAATGAGCAGTTCTTC. Residues: CATSRVMNEQFF.

At least ten counts were recorded for this clonotype. This sequence joins TRBV20-1 and TRBJ2-7, with 11 bases aligning to TRBD1. V gave up 3 bases and J gave up 1 base; unmatched junction bases: 5. This CDR3 is built from 15 residues. The germline CDR1 and CDR2 sequences are DFQATT and SNEGSKA (reference sequence). In DNA form, the CDR3 reads TGCAGTGCTAGCCTAGGGACAGGGGGATCCTACGAGCAGTACTTC. This translates into CSASLGTGGSYEQYF.

The sample holds a few counts of this clonotype. The chain recombines TRBV7-9 with TRBJ2-5; 11 nucleotides match TRBD2. CDR1 SEHNR and CDR2 FQNEAQ come from the germline V gene (reference sequence). J lost 5 bases, V lost 8 bases, and 13 bases had no gene match. This CDR3 has 16 residues. This CDR3 reads CASRLAGFRAGETQYF. The CDR3, as DNA: TGTGCCAGCCGACTAGCGGGGTTTCGGGCTGGGGAGACCCAGTACTTC.

This clonotype was seen a handful of times. The chain carries TRBV5-1 and TRBJ2-2, with TRBD1 matching 7 bases. Germline assignment: CDR1 SGHRS and CDR2 YFSETQ. The V segment lost 2 bases and the J segment 1 base; nucleotides outside the gene matches: 2. The CDR3 sequence is 15 residues long. The CDR3 region is CASSFTGENTGELFF. As DNA, the CDR3 is TGCGCCAGCAGCTTTACAGGGGAGAACACCGGGGAGCTGTTTTTT.

This clonotype was recorded once. CDR3 amino acids: CASSSQGRRGADTQYF. The CDR3 region has the DNA TGTGCCAGCAGCTCTCAAGGGCGGCGGGGGGCGGATACGCAGTACTTC. The rearrangement links TRBV7-9 to TRBJ2-7; 8 bases fit TRBD2. CDR3 length: 16 amino acids. J gave up 9 bases and V 4 bases, and 17 bases lay outside the gene matches. Per the germline V gene, CDR1 is SEHNR and CDR2 is FQNEAQ (reference sequence).

For this clonotype: This may be a read error: a much more frequent sequence differs by one nucleotide. The V and J genes are TRBV20-1 and TRBJ2-7, with D possibly TRBD1 on 6 matching bases. The CDR3 has 13 residues. Germline V gives CDR1 DFQATT, CDR2 SNEGSKA (reference sequence). The DNA of the CDR3 is TGCATTGCTCTCCGGGACACGAACTACGAGCAGTACTTC. Its protein is CIALRDTNYEQYF.

The rearrangement links TRBV2 to TRBJ1-2; possibly TRBD1 for D (5 bases). The CDR3 extends over 15 amino acids. CDR1 SNHLY and CDR2 FYNNEI come from the germline V gene. Trimming stripped 7 bases from V and 8 bases from J, with 23 bases between. The CDR3: CASTIALQGIGGYTF. CDR3 nucleotide sequence: TGTGCCAGCACCATAGCGCTTCAGGGAATCGGAGGCTACACCTTC.

This clonotype came up a few times. CDR3 DNA: TGTGCCAGCAGTTACCCGGGCACCGGATCCGGCTACACCTTC. It specifies CASSYPGTGSGYTF. This chain links TRBV6-2 or TRBV6-3 with TRBJ1-2; D gene ambiguous. V lost 2 bases and J lost 8, with 15 bases in between. Germline V gives CDR1 MNHEY, CDR2 SVGEGT. The CDR3 contains 14 residues.

About this clonotype itself: A much larger clone sits a single nucleotide away, making a read error possible. The genes are TRBV10-3 and TRBJ1-1; D might be TRBD1 (5 bases). CDR1 and CDR2 (germline): ENHRY, SYGVKD. CDR3 length: 13 amino acids. V lost 0 bases to trimming and J lost 5 bases, with 7 bases between them. The CDR3 DNA follows: TGTGCCATCAGTGAGTCGGGGGTGACTGAAGCTTTCTTT. Protein: CAISESGVTEAFF.

In this sample, this clonotype turned up many times. The J gene is TRBJ1-2, the V gene TRBV29-1; perhaps TRBD1 as D (5 bases). V lost 0 bases to trimming and J lost 1 base, with 6 bases between them. CDR1 and CDR2 from the germline V gene are SQVTM and ANQGSEA. This CDR3 region has 13 residues. The CDR3 loop is CSVEDDSNYGYTF. CDR3 bases: TGCAGCGTTGAAGACGACAGTAACTATGGCTACACCTTC.

In this sample, this clonotype turned up a few times. The chain uses TRBV5-4 and TRBJ2-2; 7 nucleotides agree with TRBD1. Germline trimming cut 4 bases from V and 1 base from J; bases unmatched to any gene: 4. The CDR3 extends over 15 amino acids. Germline lookup yields CDR1 SGHNT and CDR2 YYREEE (reference sequence). CDR3 region: CASSPTGMNTGELFF. The CDR3 DNA reads TGTGCCAGCAGCCCGACAGGGATGAACACCGGGGAGCTGTTTTTT.

V usage is TRBV19 and J usage is TRBJ2-2; TRBD1 might be the D (5 bases). CDR1 is LNHDA, CDR2 SQIVND, per germline (reference sequence). The CDR3 is 15 amino acids. V was pared by 3 bases and J by 2 bases, with 10 bases between. The CDR3 nucleotides are TGTGCCAGTAGTATCCGTGACAGAAACACCGGGGAGCTGTTTTTT. It yields the protein CASSIRDRNTGELFF.

This sequence joins TRBV6-5 and TRBJ1-5; tentative D call: TRBD1 (5 bases). Germline V gene data show CDR1 as MNHEY and CDR2 as SVGAGI. Trimming stripped 9 bases from V and 1 base from J, with 16 bases between. CDR3 length: 15 residues. This CDR3 reads CASSMVGESNQPQHF. The CDR3 DNA reads TGTGCCAGTTCAATGGTGGGGGAGAGCAATCAGCCCCAGCATTTT.

This clonotype was detected a few times. The chain couples TRBV20-1 to TRBJ1-1; D unresolved. Trimming left V 5 bases short and J 5 bases short, with 12 bases between. CDR3 length: 12 amino acids. Looked up from germline, CDR1 is DFQATT and CDR2 is SNEGSKA (reference sequence). The CDR3 reads CSAQSPGTEAFF. As DNA, the CDR3 is TGCAGTGCTCAAAGCCCCGGTACTGAAGCTTTCTTT.

Comments on this clonotype: A much larger clone lies one base from this, so it may be a read error. The chain carries TRBV20-1 and TRBJ1-5; D not certain. There are 13 residues in the CDR3. Between the trimmed V and J ends, which lost 1 base and 9 bases, there was a span of 13 bases. The germline V gene has CDR1 DFQATT and CDR2 SNEGSKA (reference sequence). The CDR3 here is CSARAFGRWPQHF. In DNA form, the CDR3 reads TGCAGTGCTAGAGCCTTCGGACGCTGGCCCCAGCATTTT.

V gene TRBV19 combines with J gene TRBJ2-2; D call uncertain. Germline lookup yields CDR1 LNHDA and CDR2 SQIVND (reference sequence). The V and J ends lost 2 bases and 8 bases respectively, with 12 bases between them. The CDR3 has 14 residues. The CDR3 DNA reads as TGTGCCAGTAGTATATCGAAGGAGTCGGGGGAGCTGTTTTTT. It encodes CASSISKESGELFF.

Concerning this clonotype itself: One base away lies a much larger clone, so this may be a sequencing read error. Without the conserved terminal phenylalanine or tryptophan, this CDR3 likely stems from a read error. The chain combines TRBV20-1 with TRBJ1-2; D not certain. The CDR3 consists of 14 residues. The germline V gene encodes CDR1 DFQATT and CDR2 SNEGSKA (reference sequence). The V end lost 1 base, the J end lost 8 bases, and 17 bases lay between the germline ends. CDR3 loop: CSARAEAAAAGYTL. In nucleotides, the CDR3 is TGCAGTGCTAGAGCGGAGGCGGCAGCCGCGGGCTACACCCTC.

The V and J genes are TRBV20-1 and TRBJ2-7; 8 positions match TRBD1. Germline lookup yields CDR1 DFQATT and CDR2 SNEGSKA (reference sequence). The CDR3 totals 15 residues. Germline trimming cut 1 base from V and 2 bases from J; bases unmatched to any gene: 7. In DNA, the CDR3 is TGCAGTGCTAGAGGGACGTACAGGGGGGCCTACGAGCAGTACTTC. It specifies CSARGTYRGAYEQYF.